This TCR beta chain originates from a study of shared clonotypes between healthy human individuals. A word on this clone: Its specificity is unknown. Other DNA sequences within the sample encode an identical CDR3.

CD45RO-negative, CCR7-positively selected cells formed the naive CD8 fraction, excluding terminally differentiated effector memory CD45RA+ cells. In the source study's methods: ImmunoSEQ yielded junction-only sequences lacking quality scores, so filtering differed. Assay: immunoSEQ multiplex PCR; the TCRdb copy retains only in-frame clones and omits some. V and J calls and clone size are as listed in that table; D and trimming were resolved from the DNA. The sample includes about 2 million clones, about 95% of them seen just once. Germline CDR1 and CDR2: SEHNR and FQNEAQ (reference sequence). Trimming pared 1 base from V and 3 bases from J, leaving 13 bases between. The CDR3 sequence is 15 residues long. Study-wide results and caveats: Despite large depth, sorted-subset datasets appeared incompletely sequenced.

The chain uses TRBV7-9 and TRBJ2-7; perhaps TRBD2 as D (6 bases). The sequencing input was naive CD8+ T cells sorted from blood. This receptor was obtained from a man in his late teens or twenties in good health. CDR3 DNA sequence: TGTGCCAGCAGCTTAGTCGGGAGTGGGGTCTACGAGCAGTACTTC. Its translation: CASSLVGSGVYEQYF.